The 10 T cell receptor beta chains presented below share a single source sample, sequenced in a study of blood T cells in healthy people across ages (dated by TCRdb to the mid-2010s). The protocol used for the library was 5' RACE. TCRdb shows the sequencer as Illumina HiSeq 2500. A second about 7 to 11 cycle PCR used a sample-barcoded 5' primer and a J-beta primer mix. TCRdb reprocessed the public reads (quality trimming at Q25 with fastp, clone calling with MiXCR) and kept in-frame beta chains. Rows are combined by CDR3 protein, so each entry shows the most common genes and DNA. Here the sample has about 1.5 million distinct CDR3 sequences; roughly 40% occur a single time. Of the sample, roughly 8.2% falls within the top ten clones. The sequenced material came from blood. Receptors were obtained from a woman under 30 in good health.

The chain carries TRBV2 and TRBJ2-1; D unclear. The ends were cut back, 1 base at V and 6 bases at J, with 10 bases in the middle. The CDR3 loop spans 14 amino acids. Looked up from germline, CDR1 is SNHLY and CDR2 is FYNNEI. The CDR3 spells CASSEGFGINEQFF. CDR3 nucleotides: TGTGCCAGCAGTGAAGGGTTTGGCATCAATGAGCAGTTCTTC.

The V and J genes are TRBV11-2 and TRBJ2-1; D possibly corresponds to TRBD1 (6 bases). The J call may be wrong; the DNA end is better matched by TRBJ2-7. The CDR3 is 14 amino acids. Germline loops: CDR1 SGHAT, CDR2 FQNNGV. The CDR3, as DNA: TGTGCCAGCAGCCGAGGACAGTCCTACAATGAGCAGTACTTC. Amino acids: CASSRGQSYNEQYF.

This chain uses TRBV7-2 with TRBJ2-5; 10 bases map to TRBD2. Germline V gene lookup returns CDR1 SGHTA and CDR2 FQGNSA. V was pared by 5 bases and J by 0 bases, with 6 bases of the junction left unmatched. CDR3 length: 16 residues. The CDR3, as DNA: TGTGCCAGCAGCGCCCTAGCGGGAGCCAACCAAGAGACCCAGTACTTC. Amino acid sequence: CASSALAGANQETQYF.

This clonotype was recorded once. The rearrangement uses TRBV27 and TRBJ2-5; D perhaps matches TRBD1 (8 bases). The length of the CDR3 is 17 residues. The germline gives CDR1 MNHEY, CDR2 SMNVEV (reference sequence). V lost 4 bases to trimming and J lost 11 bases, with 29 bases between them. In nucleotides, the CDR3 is TGTGCCAGCAGTTCCCCGTTGGGAGGGACAGGCACCTACAAGCAGTACTTC. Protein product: CASSSPLGGTGTYKQYF.

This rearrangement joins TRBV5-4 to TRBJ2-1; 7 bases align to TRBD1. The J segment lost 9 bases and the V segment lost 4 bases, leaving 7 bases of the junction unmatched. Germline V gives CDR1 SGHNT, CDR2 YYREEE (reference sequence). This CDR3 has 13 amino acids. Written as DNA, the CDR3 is TGTGCCAGCAGCCCAACAGGGGATCCTGAGCAGTTCTTC. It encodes CASSPTGDPEQFF.

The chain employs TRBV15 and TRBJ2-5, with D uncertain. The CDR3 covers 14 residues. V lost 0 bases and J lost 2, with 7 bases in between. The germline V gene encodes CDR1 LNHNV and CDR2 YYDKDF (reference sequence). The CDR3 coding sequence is TGTGCCACCAGCAGAGAAAAGACTCAAGAGACCCAGTACTTC. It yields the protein CATSREKTQETQYF. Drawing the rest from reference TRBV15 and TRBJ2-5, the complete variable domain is DAMVIQNPRYQVTQFGKPVTLSCSQTLNHNVMYWYQQKSSQAPKLLFHYYDKDFNNEADTPDNFQSRRPNTSFCFLDIRSPGLGDTAMYLCATSREKTQETQYFGPGTRLLVL.

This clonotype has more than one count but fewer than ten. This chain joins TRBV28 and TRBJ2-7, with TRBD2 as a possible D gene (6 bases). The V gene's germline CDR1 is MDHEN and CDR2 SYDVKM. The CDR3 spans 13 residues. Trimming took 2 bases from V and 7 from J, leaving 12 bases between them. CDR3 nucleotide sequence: TGTGCCAGCAGTTTAGGAGGGTCGGGAGAGCAGTACTTC. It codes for CASSLGGSGEQYF.

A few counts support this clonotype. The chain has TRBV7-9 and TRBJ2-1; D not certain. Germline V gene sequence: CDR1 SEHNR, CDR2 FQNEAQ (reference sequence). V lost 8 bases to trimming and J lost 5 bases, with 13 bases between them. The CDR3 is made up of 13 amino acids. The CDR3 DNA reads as TGTGCCAGCCTCAGGACGCCGGACAATGAGCAGTTCTTC. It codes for CASLRTPDNEQFF.

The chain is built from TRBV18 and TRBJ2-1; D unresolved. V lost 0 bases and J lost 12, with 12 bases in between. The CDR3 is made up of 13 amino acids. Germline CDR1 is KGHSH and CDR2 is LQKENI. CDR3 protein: CASSPPHGLGQFF. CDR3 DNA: TGTGCCAGCTCACCACCCCATGGCCTAGGGCAGTTCTTC.

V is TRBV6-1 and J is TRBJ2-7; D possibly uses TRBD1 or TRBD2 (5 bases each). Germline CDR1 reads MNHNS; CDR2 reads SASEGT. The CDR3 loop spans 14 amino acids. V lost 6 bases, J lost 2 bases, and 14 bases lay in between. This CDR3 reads CASRKWDGAYEQYF. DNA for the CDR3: TGTGCCAGCAGAAAATGGGACGGAGCCTACGAGCAGTACTTC.